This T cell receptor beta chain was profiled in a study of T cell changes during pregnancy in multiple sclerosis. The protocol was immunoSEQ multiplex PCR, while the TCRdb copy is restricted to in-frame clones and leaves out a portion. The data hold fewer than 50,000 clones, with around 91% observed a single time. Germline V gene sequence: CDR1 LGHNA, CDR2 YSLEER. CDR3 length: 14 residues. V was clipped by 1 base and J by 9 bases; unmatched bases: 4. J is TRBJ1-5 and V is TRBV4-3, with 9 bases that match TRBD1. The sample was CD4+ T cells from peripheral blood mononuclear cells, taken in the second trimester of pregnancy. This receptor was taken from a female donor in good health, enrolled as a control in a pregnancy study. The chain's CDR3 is CASSQGTGVRPQHF. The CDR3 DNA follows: TGCGCCAGCAGCCAAGGGACAGGGGTTCGGCCCCAGCATTTT.